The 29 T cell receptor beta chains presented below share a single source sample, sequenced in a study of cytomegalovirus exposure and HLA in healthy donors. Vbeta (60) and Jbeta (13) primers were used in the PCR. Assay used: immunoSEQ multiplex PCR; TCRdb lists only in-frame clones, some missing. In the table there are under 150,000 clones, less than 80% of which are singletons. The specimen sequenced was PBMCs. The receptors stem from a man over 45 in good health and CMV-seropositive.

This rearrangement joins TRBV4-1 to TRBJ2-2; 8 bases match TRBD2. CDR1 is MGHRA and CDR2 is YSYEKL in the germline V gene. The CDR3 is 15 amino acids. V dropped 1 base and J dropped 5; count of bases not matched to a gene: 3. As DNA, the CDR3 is TGCGCCAGCAGCCAAGTTGCTAGCGGGACCGGGGAGCTGTTTTTT. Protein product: CASSQVASGTGELFF.

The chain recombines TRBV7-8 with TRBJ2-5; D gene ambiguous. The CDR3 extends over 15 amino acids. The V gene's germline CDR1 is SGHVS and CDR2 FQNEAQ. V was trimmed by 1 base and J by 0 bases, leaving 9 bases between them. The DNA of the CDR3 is TGTGCCAGCAGCTTAGATCGCGACAACCAAGAGACCCAGTACTTC. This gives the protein CASSLDRDNQETQYF.

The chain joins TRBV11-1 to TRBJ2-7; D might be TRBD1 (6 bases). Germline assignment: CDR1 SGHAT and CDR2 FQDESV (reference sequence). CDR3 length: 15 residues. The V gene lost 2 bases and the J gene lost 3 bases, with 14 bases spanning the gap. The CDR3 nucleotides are TGTGCCAGCAGCTTACGGGACACAGTTAACTACGAGCAGTACTTC. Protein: CASSLRDTVNYEQYF.

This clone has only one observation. The CDR3 loop is CASSSQTSGTPHEQYF. CDR3 coding DNA: TGTGCCAGCAGCTCCCAGACTAGCGGGACCCCCCACGAGCAGTACTTC. The genes are TRBV7-2 and TRBJ2-7; TRBD2 matches 11 bases. The CDR3 sequence is 16 residues long. CDR1 is SGHTA and CDR2 is FQGNSA in the germline V gene. V was clipped by 4 bases and J by 5 bases; unmatched bases: 10.

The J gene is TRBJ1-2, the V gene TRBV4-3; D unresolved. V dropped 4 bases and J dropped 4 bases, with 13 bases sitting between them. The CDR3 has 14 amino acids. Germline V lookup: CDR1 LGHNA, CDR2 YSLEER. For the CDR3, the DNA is TGCGCCAGCAGCCCGGAGGGCTGGGCCTATGGCTACACCTTC. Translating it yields CASSPEGWAYGYTF.

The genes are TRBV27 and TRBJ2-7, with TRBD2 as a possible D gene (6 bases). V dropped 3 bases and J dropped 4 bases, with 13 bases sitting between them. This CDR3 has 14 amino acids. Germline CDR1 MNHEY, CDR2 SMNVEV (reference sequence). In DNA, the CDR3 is TGTGCCAGCAGTTTGGGACTTGATCCGTACGAGCAGTACTTC. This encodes CASSLGLDPYEQYF.

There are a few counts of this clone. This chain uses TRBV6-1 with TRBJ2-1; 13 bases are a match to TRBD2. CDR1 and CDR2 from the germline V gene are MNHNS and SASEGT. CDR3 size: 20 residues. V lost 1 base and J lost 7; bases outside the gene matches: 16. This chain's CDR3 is CASSEVSTSGGAIGRNEQFF. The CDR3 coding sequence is TGTGCCAGCAGTGAAGTTTCAACTAGCGGGGGGGCCATAGGTCGAAATGAGCAGTTCTTC.

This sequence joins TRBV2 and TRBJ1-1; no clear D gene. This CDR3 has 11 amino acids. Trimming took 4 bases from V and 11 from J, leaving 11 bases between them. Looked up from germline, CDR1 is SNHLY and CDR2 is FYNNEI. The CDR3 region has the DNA TGTGCCAGCAGTGTTAGGGAGGTGGCTTTCTTT. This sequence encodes CASSVREVAFF.

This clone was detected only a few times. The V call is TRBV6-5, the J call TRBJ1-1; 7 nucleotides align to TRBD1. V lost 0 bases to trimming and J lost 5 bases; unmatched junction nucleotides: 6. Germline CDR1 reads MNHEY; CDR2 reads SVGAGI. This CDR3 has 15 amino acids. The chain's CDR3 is CASSYSTGRRTEAFF. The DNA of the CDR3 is TGTGCCAGCAGTTACTCGACAGGGAGGAGGACTGAAGCTTTCTTT.

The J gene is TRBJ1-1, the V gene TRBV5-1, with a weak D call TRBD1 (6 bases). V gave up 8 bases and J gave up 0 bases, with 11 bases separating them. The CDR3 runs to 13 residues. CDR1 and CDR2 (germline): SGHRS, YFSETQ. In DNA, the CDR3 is TGCGCCAGTAGGGGGGGCCTGAACACTGAAGCTTTCTTT. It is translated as CASRGGLNTEAFF.

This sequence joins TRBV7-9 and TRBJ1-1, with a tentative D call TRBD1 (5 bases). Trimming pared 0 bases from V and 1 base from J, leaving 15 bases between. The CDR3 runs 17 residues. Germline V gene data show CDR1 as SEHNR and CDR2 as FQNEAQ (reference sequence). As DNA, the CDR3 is TGTGCCAGCAGCTTAGCGGGGGTGGGACTCCAGAACACTGAAGCTTTCTTT. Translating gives CASSLAGVGLQNTEAFF.

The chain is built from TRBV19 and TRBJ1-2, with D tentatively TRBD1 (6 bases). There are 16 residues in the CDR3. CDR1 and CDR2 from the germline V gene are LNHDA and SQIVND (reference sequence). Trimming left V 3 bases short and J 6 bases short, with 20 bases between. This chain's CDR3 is CASSIIPNSRGNGYTF. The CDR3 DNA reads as TGTGCCAGTAGTATCATCCCAAACAGCAGGGGAAATGGCTACACCTTC. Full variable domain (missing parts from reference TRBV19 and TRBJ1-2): DGGITQSPKYLFRKEGQNVTLSCEQNLNHDAMYWYRQDPGQGLRLIYYSQIVNDFQKGDIAEGYSVSREKKESFPLTVTSAQKNPTAFYLCASSIIPNSRGNGYTFGSGTRLTVV.

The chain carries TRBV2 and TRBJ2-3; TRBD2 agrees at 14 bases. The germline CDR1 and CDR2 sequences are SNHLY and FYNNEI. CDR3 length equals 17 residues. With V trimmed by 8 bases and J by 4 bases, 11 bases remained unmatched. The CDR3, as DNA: TGTGCCAGCCCCACCACCGGGACTAGCGGGAGCGCAGATACGCAGTATTTT. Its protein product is CASPTTGTSGSADTQYF.

The CDR3 here is CASSQDSGHLNTEAFF. The DNA for the CDR3 is TGCGCCAGCAGCCAAGATTCGGGACACCTGAACACTGAAGCTTTCTTT. J is TRBJ1-1 and V is TRBV4-3, with D tentatively TRBD1 (6 bases). CDR1 and CDR2 (germline): LGHNA, YSLEER. Trimming shortened V by 0 bases and J by 0 bases, and 11 bases separated the two germline ends. The CDR3 has 16 amino acids.

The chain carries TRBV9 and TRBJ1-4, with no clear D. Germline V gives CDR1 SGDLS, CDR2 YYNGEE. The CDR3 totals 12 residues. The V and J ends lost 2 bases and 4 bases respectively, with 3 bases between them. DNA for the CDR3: TGTGCCAGCAGCGTCGGTAATGAAAAACTGTTTTTT. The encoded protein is CASSVGNEKLFF.

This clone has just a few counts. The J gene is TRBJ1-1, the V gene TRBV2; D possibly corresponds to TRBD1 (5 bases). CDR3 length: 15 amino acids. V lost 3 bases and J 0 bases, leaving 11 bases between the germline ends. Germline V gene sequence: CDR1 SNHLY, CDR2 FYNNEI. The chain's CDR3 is CASSDQGLMNTEAFF. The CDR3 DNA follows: TGTGCCAGCAGTGATCAGGGCCTAATGAACACTGAAGCTTTCTTT.

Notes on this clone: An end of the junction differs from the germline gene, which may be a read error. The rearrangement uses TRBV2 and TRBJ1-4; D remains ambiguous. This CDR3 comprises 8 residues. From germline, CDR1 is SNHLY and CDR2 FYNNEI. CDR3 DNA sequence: TGTGCCAGCAGTGAAGCGCGATTT. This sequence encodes CASSEARF.

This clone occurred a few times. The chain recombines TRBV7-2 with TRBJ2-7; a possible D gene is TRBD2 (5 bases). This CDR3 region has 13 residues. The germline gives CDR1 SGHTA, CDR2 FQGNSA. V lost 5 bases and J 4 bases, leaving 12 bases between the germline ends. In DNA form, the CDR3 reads TGTGCCAGCAGCAACGCAGCGGTGTACGAGCAGTACTTC. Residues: CASSNAAVYEQYF.

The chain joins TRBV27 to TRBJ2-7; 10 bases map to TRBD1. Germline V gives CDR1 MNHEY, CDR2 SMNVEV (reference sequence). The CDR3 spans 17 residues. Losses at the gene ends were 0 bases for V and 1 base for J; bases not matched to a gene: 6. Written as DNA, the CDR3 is TGTGCCAGCAGTTTATCTGCGGGACAGGGGTCGTCCTACGAGCAGTACTTC. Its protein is CASSLSAGQGSSYEQYF.

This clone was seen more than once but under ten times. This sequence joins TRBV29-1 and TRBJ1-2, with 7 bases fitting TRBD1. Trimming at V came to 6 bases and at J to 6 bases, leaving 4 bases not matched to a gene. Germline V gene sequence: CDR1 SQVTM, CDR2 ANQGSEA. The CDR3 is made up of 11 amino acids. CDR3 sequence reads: CSVGRGNGYTF. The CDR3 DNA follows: TGCAGCGTCGGCAGGGGGAATGGCTACACCTTC.

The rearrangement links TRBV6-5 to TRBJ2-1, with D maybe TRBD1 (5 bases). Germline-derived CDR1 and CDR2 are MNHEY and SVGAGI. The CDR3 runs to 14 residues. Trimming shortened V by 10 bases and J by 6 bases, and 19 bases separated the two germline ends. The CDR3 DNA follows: TGTGCCACCCCAAGGCAGGGTGGTGGCAATGAGCAGTTCTTC. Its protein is CATPRQGGGNEQFF.

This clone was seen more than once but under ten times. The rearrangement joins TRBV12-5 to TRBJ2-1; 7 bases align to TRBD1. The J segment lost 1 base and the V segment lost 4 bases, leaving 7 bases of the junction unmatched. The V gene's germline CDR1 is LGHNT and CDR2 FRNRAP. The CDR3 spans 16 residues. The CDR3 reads CASGSGQHRSYNEQFF. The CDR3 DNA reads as TGTGCTAGTGGTTCGGGACAGCATCGGTCCTACAATGAGCAGTTCTTC.

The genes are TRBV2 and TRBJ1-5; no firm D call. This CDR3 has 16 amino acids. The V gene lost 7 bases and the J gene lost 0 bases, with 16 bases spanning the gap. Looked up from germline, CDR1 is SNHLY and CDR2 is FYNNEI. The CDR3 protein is CASNGGKGYSNQPQHF. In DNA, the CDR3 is TGTGCCAGCAATGGAGGAAAAGGCTATAGCAATCAGCCCCAGCATTTT.

This CDR3 reads CASSYQDSYEQYF. CDR3 DNA sequence: TGTGCCAGCTCCTACCAGGACAGCTACGAGCAGTACTTC. The rearrangement joins TRBV6-5 to TRBJ2-7; tentatively, D is TRBD1 (6 bases). Germline assignment: CDR1 MNHEY and CDR2 SVGAGI. V was cut by 8 bases and J by 3 bases, with 14 bases left in between. The CDR3 runs to 13 residues.

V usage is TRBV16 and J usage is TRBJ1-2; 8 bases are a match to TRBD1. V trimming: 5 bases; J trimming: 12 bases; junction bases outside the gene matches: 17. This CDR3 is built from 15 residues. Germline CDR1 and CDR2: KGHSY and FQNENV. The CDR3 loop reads CASSTTWRDRPPDTF. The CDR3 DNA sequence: TGTGCCAGCAGCACGACGTGGAGGGACAGGCCGCCCGACACCTTC.

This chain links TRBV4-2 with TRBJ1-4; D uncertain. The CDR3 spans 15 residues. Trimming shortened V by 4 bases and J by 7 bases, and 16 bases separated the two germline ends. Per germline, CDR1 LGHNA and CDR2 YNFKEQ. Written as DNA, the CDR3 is TGTGCCAGCAGCCCATTAGTAGGAGCTTTTGAAAAACTGTTTTTT. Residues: CASSPLVGAFEKLFF.

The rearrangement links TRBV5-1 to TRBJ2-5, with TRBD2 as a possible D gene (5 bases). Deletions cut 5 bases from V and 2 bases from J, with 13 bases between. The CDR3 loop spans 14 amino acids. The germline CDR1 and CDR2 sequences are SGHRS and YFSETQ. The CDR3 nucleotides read TGCGCCAGCAGAAGCGGAGATAGTCAAGAGACCCAGTACTTC. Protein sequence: CASRSGDSQETQYF.

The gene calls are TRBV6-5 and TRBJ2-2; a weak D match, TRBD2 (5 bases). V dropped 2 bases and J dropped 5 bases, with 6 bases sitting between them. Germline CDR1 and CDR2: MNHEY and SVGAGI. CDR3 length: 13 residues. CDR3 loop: CASSYPGTGELFF. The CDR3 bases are TGTGCCAGCAGTTACCCGGGAACCGGGGAGCTGTTTTTT.

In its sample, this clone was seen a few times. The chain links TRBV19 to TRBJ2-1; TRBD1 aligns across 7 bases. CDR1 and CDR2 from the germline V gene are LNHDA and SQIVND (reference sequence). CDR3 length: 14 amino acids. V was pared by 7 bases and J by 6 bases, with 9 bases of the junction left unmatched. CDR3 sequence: CASKGTATGNEQFF. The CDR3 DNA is TGTGCCAGTAAGGGGACAGCGACGGGCAATGAGCAGTTCTTC.